These 23 T cell receptor beta chains were all obtained from the same sample, sequenced in a study of cytomegalovirus exposure and HLA in healthy donors. Using immunoSEQ multiplex PCR, the repertoire was profiled, and TCRdb retains in-frame clones only, with some absent. The top ten hold 4% to 5% of the sample, which has 150,000 to 200,000 clones, approximately 89% seen once. Sequencing was done on a sample of PBMCs. Receptor source: a man aged 18 to 29 in good health and CMV-seropositive.

The chain couples TRBV7-2 to TRBJ1-1; 7 nucleotides align to TRBD1. The CDR3 is 14 residues long. The germline V gene encodes CDR1 SGHTA and CDR2 FQGNSA. The J segment lost 5 bases and the V segment lost 1 base, leaving 4 bases of the junction unmatched. CDR3 bases: TGTGCCAGCAGCTTAGAGACAGGGTTTACTGAAGCTTTCTTT. Amino acids: CASSLETGFTEAFF.

The chain has TRBV29-1 and TRBJ1-2, with 7 bases fitting TRBD1. From germline, CDR1 is SQVTM and CDR2 ANQGSEA. V gave up 3 bases and J gave up 7 bases; unmatched junction bases: 2. The CDR3 totals 11 residues. The CDR3 reads CSVDPGGGYTF. CDR3 nucleotide sequence: TGCAGCGTTGACCCAGGGGGTGGCTACACCTTC.

In its sample, this clone was seen once. This chain connects TRBV28 to TRBJ2-1; D ambiguous. CDR1 and CDR2 from the germline V gene are MDHEN and SYDVKM. V was cut by 2 bases and J by 8 bases, with 4 bases left in between. The CDR3 contains 11 residues. The CDR3 region is CASSLEDEQFF. The CDR3 DNA is TGTGCCAGCAGTTTAGAGGATGAGCAGTTCTTC.

The chain uses TRBV19 and TRBJ2-1; 10 bases map to TRBD1. CDR1 and CDR2 (germline): LNHDA, SQIVND (reference sequence). V gave up 1 base and J gave up 8 bases; unmatched junction bases: 8. The CDR3 extends over 16 amino acids. CDR3 amino acids: CASSIGPGQGSDEQFF. DNA for the CDR3: TGTGCCAGTAGTATAGGACCGGGACAGGGGTCGGATGAGCAGTTCTTC.

This chain joins TRBV7-6 and TRBJ2-1; the D gene is possibly TRBD2 (7 bases). The CDR3 is 15 amino acids. Trimming removed 1 base at V and 4 bases at J, with 11 bases between. Germline CDR1 and CDR2: SGHVS and FNYEAQ. The CDR3 DNA reads TGTGCCAGCAGCTTAGGGCGGGGGCAATACAATGAGCAGTTCTTC. The encoded protein is CASSLGRGQYNEQFF.

The V and J genes are TRBV11-2 and TRBJ2-3; possibly TRBD2 for D (6 bases). The germline CDR1 and CDR2 sequences are SGHAT and FQNNGV. CDR3 length: 16 residues. The V end was cut by 1 base, the J end by 2 bases, with 13 bases between. CDR3 in amino acids: CASSLGEALFTDTQYF. The CDR3 DNA sequence: TGTGCCAGCAGCTTAGGGGAGGCCCTTTTCACAGATACGCAGTATTTT.

The gene calls are TRBV10-3 and TRBJ2-2, with 7 bases that match TRBD1. V shed 6 bases, J shed 5 bases, and the junction held 15 bases outside the gene matches. Germline V gene sequence: CDR1 ENHRY, CDR2 SYGVKD. The CDR3 is 17 amino acids. CDR3 protein: CAIRADKQGILTGELFF. The CDR3 bases are TGTGCCATCAGAGCTGACAAACAGGGGATTTTGACCGGGGAGCTGTTTTTT.

The chain combines TRBV5-6 with TRBJ2-7; perhaps TRBD2 as D (5 bases). The ends were cut back, 4 bases at V and 4 bases at J, with 12 bases in the middle. The CDR3 extends over 13 amino acids. Germline V gives CDR1 SGHDT, CDR2 YYEEEE. The chain's CDR3 is CASSARGGYEQYF. DNA of the CDR3: TGTGCCAGCAGCGCCAGAGGCGGGTACGAGCAGTACTTC.

The chain is built from TRBV6-1 and TRBJ2-7, with 8 bases lining up with TRBD1. CDR3 length: 15 amino acids. CDR1 is MNHNS, CDR2 SASEGT, per germline. The ends lost 6 bases at V and 4 bases at J; junction bases unmatched: 11. Here the CDR3 reads CASSVTGDVPYEQYF. The CDR3 bases are TGTGCCAGCAGCGTGACAGGGGACGTCCCATACGAGCAGTACTTC.

The count of this clone is one. The chain uses TRBV27 and TRBJ2-7, with TRBD2 matching 12 bases. Germline values: CDR1 MNHEY, CDR2 SMNVEV (reference sequence). V lost 3 bases to trimming and J lost 4 bases; unmatched junction nucleotides: 1. The length of the CDR3 is 14 residues. CDR3 region: CASSLTSGRYEQYF. CDR3 nucleotide sequence: TGTGCCAGCAGTTTGACTAGCGGGAGATACGAGCAGTACTTC.

The chain has TRBV5-6 and TRBJ2-7, with D possibly being TRBD2 (5 bases). V lost 4 bases to trimming and J lost 7 bases, with 9 bases between them. The germline V gene encodes CDR1 SGHDT and CDR2 YYEEEE. The CDR3 runs to 11 residues. The CDR3 DNA reads as TGTGCCAGCAGCCTCCCGGGGGAGCAGTACTTC. Protein sequence: CASSLPGEQYF.

A single count supports this clone. The rearrangement uses TRBV6-5 and TRBJ2-7; tentatively, D is TRBD1 (6 bases). Between the trimmed V and J ends, which lost 6 bases and 0 bases, there was a span of 9 bases. Germline V CDR1 and CDR2: MNHEY, SVGAGI. CDR3 length: 13 amino acids. This CDR3 reads CASRGARSYEQYF. DNA for the CDR3: TGTGCCAGCAGGGGGGCCCGCTCCTACGAGCAGTACTTC.

The V gene is TRBV27, the J gene TRBJ2-7, with 7 bases lining up with TRBD2. Per the germline V gene, CDR1 is MNHEY and CDR2 is SMNVEV (reference sequence). The length of the CDR3 is 17 residues. V lost 6 bases to trimming and J lost 6 bases; unmatched junction nucleotides: 20. CDR3 DNA: TGTGCCAGCAGCCCCCTTCCTTGGGCGGGAGAACTCACCGAGCAGTACTTC. Translated: CASSPLPWAGELTEQYF.

As regards this clone: Germline and junction disagree at one end, which may indicate a read error. The chain recombines TRBV6-5 with TRBJ1-1; 9 nucleotides match TRBD1. The CDR3 consists of 13 residues. The germline V gene has CDR1 MNHEY and CDR2 SVGAGI. The CDR3 reads CASSRRGQGETFF. The CDR3 DNA follows: TGTGCCAGCAGTCGCCGGGGACAGGGTGAAACTTTCTTT.

V is TRBV6-5 and J is TRBJ2-1; 9 bases are shared with TRBD2. V gave up 6 bases and J gave up 5 bases; unmatched junction bases: 5. The CDR3 loop spans 14 amino acids. Germline CDR1 and CDR2: MNHEY and SVGAGI. CDR3 nucleotides: TGTGCCAGCAGCCTCGGACTAGCGAACAATGAGCAGTTCTTC. It translates to CASSLGLANNEQFF.

V gene TRBV5-4 combines with J gene TRBJ2-5; 11 nucleotides agree with TRBD2. The J segment lost 4 bases and the V segment lost 4 bases, leaving 3 bases of the junction unmatched. Per germline, CDR1 SGHNT and CDR2 YYREEE (reference sequence). The CDR3 totals 14 residues. The CDR3 sequence: CASSRLAGSETQYF. The CDR3 DNA is TGTGCCAGCAGCCGACTAGCGGGATCAGAGACCCAGTACTTC. Variable domain in full (rest from reference TRBV5-4 and TRBJ2-5): ETGVTQSPTHLIKTRGQQVTLRCSSQSGHNTVSWYQQALGQGPQFIFQYYREEENGRGNFPPRFSGLQFPNYSSELNVNALELDDSALYLCASSRLAGSETQYFGPGTRLLVL.

The CDR3 sequence is CASSPSGRAYNEQFF. For the CDR3, the DNA is TGTGCCAGCTCCCCCAGCGGGAGGGCCTACAATGAGCAGTTCTTC. The chain uses TRBV18 and TRBJ2-1; the match to TRBD2 covers 10 bases. V lost 6 bases and J lost 2; bases outside the gene matches: 4. Germline values: CDR1 KGHSH, CDR2 LQKENI. The CDR3 has 15 amino acids.

J is TRBJ2-5 and V is TRBV19; D perhaps matches TRBD1 (6 bases). Germline assignment: CDR1 LNHDA and CDR2 SQIVND (reference sequence). The CDR3 extends over 14 amino acids. The V gene lost 1 base and the J gene lost 4 bases, with 10 bases spanning the gap. The CDR3 DNA is TGTGCCAGTAGTATAGCGGCAGGGGCAGAGACCCAGTACTTC. This translates into CASSIAAGAETQYF.

CDR3 residues: CASNRELREKLFF. Here the CDR3 DNA reads TGTGCCAGCAACAGGGAGCTTAGGGAAAAACTGTTTTTT. This chain connects TRBV2 to TRBJ1-4; possibly TRBD1 for D (6 bases). V was trimmed by 7 bases and J by 8 bases, leaving 14 bases between them. The germline V gene has CDR1 SNHLY and CDR2 FYNNEI. This CDR3 comprises 13 residues.

The chain has TRBV6-5 and TRBJ2-5, with 7 bases identical to TRBD2. V shed 5 bases, J shed 1 base, and the junction held 4 bases outside the gene matches. The germline gives CDR1 MNHEY, CDR2 SVGAGI. The CDR3 is 14 amino acids. The CDR3 loop is CASSLLAVQETQYF. CDR3 in DNA: TGTGCCAGCAGTCTTCTAGCGGTCCAAGAGACCCAGTACTTC.

This chain joins TRBV5-4 and TRBJ1-3; D is perhaps TRBD1 (5 bases). Trimming removed 4 bases from V and 0 bases from J, with 17 bases in between. Germline V gene lookup returns CDR1 SGHNT and CDR2 YYREEE (reference sequence). The CDR3 is 17 residues long. CDR3 DNA sequence: TGTGCCAGCAGCCCCGTTGGGGGGGATCTCTCTGGAAACACCATATATTTT. Its translation: CASSPVGGDLSGNTIYF.

This chain's CDR3 is CASSYLGRGPTEAFF. CDR3 DNA: TGTGCCAGCAGTTACCTCGGCAGGGGTCCCACTGAAGCTTTCTTT. V gene TRBV6-5 combines with J gene TRBJ1-1; TRBD1 is a possible D gene (6 bases). From germline, CDR1 is MNHEY and CDR2 SVGAGI. The CDR3 loop spans 15 amino acids. The germline V and J ends were trimmed by 2 bases and 4 bases, with 14 bases remaining between them.

This rearrangement joins TRBV7-6 to TRBJ2-7, with a possible D match to TRBD2 (6 bases). From germline, CDR1 is SGHVS and CDR2 FNYEAQ. Trimming pared 5 bases from V and 4 bases from J, leaving 24 bases between. The CDR3 runs 17 residues. CDR3 nucleotide sequence: TGTGCCAGCAGCAAGTGGGGTAGCGGTAGTATATTTTACGAGCAGTACTTC. Protein sequence: CASSKWGSGSIFYEQYF. The variable domain in full, completed from reference TRBV7-6 and TRBJ2-7, reads GAGVSQSPRYKVTKRGQDVALRCDPISGHVSLYWYRQALGQGPEFLTYFNYEAQQDKSGLPNDRFSAERPEGSISTLTIQRTEQRDSAMYRCASSKWGSGSIFYEQYFGPGTRLTVT.